What follows describes a single T cell receptor (beta chain). This entry is derived from a study of blood T cell repertoires in COVID-19. The CDR3 is made up of 14 amino acids. V lost 5 bases, J lost 4 bases, and 12 bases lay in between. CDR1 is SGHRS, CDR2 YFSETQ, per germline. As processed by the authors: Estimation of nucleated cell counts was performed using reference gene primer amplification. Assay: immunoSEQ multiplex PCR; the TCRdb copy retains only in-frame clones and omits some. The V and J calls and the clone size are those of that table, but D and trimming were determined from the DNA. This repertoire shows 320,000 or so clones, approximately 81% found once; its top ten account for about 1.9%.

The V call is TRBV5-1, the J call TRBJ2-2, with a tentative D call TRBD2 (6 bases). The sequence derives from a woman aged 25-40 years who had been exposed to COVID-19. The sequenced material came from PBMCs or T cells enriched from blood (not recorded which). Here the CDR3 reads CASRQGGSTGELFF. As DNA, the CDR3 is TGCGCCAGCAGGCAGGGAGGTAGCACCGGGGAGCTGTTTTTT.